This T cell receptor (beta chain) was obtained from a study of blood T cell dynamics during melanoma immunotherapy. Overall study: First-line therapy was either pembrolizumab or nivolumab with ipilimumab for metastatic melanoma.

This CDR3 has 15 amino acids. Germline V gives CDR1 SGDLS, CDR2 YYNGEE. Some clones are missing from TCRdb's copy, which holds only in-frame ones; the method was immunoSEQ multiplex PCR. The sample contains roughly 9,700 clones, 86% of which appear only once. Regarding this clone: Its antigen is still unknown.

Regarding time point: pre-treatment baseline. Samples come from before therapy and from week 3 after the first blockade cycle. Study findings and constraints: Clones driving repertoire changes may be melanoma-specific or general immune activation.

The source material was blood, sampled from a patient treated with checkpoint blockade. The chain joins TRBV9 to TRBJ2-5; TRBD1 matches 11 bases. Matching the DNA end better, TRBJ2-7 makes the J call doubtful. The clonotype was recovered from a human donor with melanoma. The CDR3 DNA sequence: TGTGCCAGCAGCCCTCGGACAGGGGGCATCGACGAGCAGTACTTC. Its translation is CASSPRTGGIDEQYF.